This paragraph covers one TCR beta chain sequence. Antigen: not known. The sample belongs to a study of radiotherapy plus CTLA-4 blockade in lung cancer. The wider study: Around 20% of enrolled patients responded objectively, and approximately 30% had disease control.

Study-wide findings and caveats: According to reports, early shifts in blood T cell clones, alongside interferon-beta, forecast response most accurately.

Only in-frame clones appear in the TCRdb table, and some are missing; sequencing was by immunoSEQ multiplex PCR. The sample has around 110,000 clones; about four fifths are singletons. The CDR3 is made up of 12 amino acids. Trimming left V 1 base short and J 5 bases short, with 5 bases between. Per the germline V gene, CDR1 is SGHTA and CDR2 is FQGNSA. V gene TRBV7-2 combines with J gene TRBJ1-2; D not resolved. The sample here was peripheral blood, taken from a patient treated with radiotherapy plus ipilimumab. This receptor was identified in a human donor with non-small cell lung cancer that progressed on radiotherapy plus ipilimumab. Some clones in this sample may be carry-over from other donors' samples. Written as DNA, the CDR3 is TGTGCCAGCAGCTTAGGGGATTATGGCTACACCTTC. Translating gives CASSLGDYGYTF.